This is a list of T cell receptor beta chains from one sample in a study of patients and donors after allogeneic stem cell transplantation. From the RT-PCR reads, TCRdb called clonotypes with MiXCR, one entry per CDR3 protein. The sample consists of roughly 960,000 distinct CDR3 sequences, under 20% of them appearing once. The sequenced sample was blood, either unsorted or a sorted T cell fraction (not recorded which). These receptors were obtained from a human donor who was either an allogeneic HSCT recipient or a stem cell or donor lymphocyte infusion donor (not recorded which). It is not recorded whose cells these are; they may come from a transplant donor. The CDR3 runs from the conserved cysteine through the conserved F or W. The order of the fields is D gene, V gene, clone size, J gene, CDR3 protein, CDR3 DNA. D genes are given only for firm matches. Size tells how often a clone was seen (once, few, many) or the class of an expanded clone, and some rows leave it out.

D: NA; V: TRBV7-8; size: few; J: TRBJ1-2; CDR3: CASSFPGELYGYTF; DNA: TGTGCCAGCAGCTTTCCAGGGGAACTCTATGGCTACACCTTC
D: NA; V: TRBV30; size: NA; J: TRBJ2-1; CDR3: CAWSVGYNEQFF; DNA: TGTGCCTGGAGTGTAGGGTACAATGAGCAGTTCTTC
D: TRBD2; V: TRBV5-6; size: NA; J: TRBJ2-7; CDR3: CASSLWSSGSPYEQYF; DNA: TGTGCCAGCAGCTTGTGGTCCAGCGGGAGCCCCTACGAGCAGTACTTC
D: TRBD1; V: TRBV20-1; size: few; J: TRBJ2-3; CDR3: CSAEGQGTDTQYF; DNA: TGCAGTGCCGAGGGACAGGGCACAGATACGCAGTATTTT
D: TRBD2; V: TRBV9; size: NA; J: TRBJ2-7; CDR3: CASSVDLAGGLFYEQYF; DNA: TGTGCCAGCAGCGTAGATCTAGCGGGAGGGCTCTTCTACGAGCAGTACTTC
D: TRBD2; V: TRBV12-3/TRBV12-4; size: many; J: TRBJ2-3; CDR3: CASSPTSGTDTQYF; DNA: TGTGCCAGCAGCCCCACTAGCGGCACAGATACGCAGTATTTT
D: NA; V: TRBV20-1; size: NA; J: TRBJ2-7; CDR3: CSRYGGRGSYEQYF; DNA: TGCAGTAGGTATGGGGGGCGCGGATCCTACGAGCAGTACTTC
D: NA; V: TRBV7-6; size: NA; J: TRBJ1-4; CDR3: CASSLGRGEKLFF; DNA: TGTGCCAGCAGCTTAGGACGGGGTGAAAAACTGTTTTTT
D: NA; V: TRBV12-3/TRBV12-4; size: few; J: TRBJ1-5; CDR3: CASSLPGAQPQHF; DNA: TGTGCCAGCAGTTTACCAGGGGCTCAGCCCCAGCATTTT
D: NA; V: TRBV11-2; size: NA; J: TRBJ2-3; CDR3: CASSLHRGYSTDTQYF; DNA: TGTGCCAGCAGCCTACATCGGGGTTATAGCACAGATACGCAGTATTTT
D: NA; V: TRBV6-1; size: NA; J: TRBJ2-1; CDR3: CASKRTRASEQFF; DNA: TGTGCCAGCAAACGGACACGGGCAAGTGAGCAGTTCTTC
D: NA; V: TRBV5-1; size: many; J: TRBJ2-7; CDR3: CASSLETSGKQYF; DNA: TGCGCCAGCAGCTTGGAAACCTCGGGGAAGCAGTACTTC
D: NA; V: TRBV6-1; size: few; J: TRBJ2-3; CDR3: CASMRGRTDTQYF; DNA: TGTGCCAGCATGAGGGGACGCACAGATACGCAGTATTTT
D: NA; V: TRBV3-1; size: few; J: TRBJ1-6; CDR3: CASSLQTPSNNSPLHF; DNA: TGTGCCAGCAGCCTACAGACACCCTCAAATAATTCACCCCTCCACTTT
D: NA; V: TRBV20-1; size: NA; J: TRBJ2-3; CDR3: CSAREGGSTDTQYF; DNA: TGCAGTGCTAGAGAAGGTGGCAGCACAGATACGCAGTATTTT
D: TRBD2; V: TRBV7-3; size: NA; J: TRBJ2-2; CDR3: CASSSGREGREFAAGELFF; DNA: TGTGCCAGCAGCTCAGGTCGGGAGGGGCGGGAGTTCGCCGCCGGGGAGCTGTTTTTT
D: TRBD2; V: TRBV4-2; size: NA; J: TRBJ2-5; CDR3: CASSLERERETQYF; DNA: TGTGCCAGCAGCCTGGAGCGGGAGCGGGAGACCCAGTACTTC
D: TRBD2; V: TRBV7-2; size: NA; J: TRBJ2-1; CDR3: CASTDILAGVFDNEQFF; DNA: TGTGCCAGCACCGACATTCTAGCGGGAGTATTCGACAATGAGCAGTTCTTC
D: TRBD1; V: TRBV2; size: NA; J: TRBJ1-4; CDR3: CASRNGRTGHPTTNEKLFF; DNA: TGTGCCAGCAGGAACGGAAGGACAGGACACCCCACAACTAATGAAAAACTGTTTTTT
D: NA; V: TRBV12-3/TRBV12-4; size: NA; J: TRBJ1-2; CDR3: CASSPAERGGYTF; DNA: TGTGCCAGCAGTCCCGCGGAACGGGGCGGCTACACCTTC
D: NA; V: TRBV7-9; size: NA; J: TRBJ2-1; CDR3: CASSFTSSDEQFF; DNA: TGTGCCAGCAGCTTCACTAGTAGCGATGAGCAGTTCTTC
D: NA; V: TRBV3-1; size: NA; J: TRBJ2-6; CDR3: CASSLTTGSGANVLTF; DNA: TGTGCCAGCAGCCTTACAACAGGGAGTGGGGCCAACGTCCTGACTTTC
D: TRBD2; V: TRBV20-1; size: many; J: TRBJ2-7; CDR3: CSARDLGLSSYEQYF; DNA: TGCAGTGCTAGAGATTTGGGACTATCTTCCTACGAGCAGTACTTC
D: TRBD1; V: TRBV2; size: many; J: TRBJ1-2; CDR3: CASSGQGSGYTF; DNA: TGTGCCAGCAGTGGACAGGGGTCTGGCTACACCTTC